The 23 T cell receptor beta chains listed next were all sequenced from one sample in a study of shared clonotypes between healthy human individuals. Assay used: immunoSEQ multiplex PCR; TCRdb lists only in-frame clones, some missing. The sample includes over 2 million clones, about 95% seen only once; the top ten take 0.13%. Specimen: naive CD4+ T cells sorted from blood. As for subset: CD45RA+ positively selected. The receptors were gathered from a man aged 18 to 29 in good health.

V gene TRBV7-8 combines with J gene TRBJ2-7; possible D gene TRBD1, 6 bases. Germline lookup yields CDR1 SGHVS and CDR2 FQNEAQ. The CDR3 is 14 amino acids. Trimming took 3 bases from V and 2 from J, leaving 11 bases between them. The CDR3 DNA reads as TGTGCCAGCAGCTTCTTACAGGGTACCTACGAGCAGTACTTC. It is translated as CASSFLQGTYEQYF.

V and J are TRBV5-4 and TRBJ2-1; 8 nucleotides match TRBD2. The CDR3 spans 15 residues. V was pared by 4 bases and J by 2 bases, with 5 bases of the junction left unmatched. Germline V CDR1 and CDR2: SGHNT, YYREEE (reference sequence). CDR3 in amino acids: CASSHPGLAYNEQFF. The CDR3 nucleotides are TGTGCCAGCAGCCATCCGGGACTAGCCTACAATGAGCAGTTCTTC.

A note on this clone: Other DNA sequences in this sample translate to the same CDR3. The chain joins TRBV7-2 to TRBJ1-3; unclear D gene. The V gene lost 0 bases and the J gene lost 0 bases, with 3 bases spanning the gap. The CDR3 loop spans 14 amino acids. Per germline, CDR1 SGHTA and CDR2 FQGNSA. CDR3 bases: TGTGCCAGCAGCTTAGCCGCCTCTGGAAACACCATATATTTT. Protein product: CASSLAASGNTIYF.

The CDR3 DNA is TGTGCCAGCAGCTTGAGCTCGAGGATGGACCAGCCCCAGCATTTT. Amino acids: CASSLSSRMDQPQHF. The J gene is TRBJ1-5, the V gene TRBV7-8, with unresolved D. Germline CDR1 is SGHVS and CDR2 is FQNEAQ. The CDR3 is 15 amino acids. The germline V and J ends were trimmed by 3 bases and 7 bases, with 16 bases remaining between them.

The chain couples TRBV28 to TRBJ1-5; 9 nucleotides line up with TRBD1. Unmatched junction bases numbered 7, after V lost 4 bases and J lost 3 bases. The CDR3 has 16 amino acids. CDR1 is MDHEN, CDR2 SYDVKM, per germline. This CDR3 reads CASSYMGQGNNQPQHF. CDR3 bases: TGTGCCAGCAGTTACATGGGACAGGGTAACAATCAGCCCCAGCATTTT.

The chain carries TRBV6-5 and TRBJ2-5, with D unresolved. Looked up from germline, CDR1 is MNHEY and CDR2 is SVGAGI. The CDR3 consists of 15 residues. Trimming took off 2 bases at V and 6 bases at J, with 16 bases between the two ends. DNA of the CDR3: TGTGCCAGCAGTTACGCTGGGCCCGGTTTGCAGACCCAGTACTTC. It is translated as CASSYAGPGLQTQYF.

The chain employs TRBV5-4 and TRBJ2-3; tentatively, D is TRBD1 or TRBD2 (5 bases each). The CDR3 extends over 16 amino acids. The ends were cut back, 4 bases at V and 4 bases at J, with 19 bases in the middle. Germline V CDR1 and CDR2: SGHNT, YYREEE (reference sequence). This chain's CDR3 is CASSDLGVGASDTQYF. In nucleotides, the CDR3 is TGTGCCAGCAGCGACCTGGGGGTAGGCGCCTCAGATACGCAGTATTTT.

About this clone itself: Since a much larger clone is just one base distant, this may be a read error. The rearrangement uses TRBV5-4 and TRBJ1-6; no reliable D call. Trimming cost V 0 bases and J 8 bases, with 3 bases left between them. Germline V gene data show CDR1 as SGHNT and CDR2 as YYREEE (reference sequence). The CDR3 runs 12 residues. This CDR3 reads CASSLEDSPLHF. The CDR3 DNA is TGTGCCAGCAGCTTGGAAGATTCACCCCTCCACTTT.

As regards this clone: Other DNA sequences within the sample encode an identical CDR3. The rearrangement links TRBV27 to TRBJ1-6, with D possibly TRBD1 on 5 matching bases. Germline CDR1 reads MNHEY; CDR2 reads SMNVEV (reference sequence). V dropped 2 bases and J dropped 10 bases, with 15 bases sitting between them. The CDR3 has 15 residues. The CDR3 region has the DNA TGTGCCAGCAGTTTAAGCGGGGGGGTGGGGTCACCCCTCCACTTT. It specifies CASSLSGGVGSPLHF.

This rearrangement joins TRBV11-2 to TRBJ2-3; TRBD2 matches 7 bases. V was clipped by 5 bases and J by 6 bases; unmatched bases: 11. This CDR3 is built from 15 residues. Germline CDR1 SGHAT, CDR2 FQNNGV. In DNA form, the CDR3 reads TGTGCCAGCAGCACAATCCTAGCGGCTTTGGATACGCAGTATTTT. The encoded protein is CASSTILAALDTQYF.

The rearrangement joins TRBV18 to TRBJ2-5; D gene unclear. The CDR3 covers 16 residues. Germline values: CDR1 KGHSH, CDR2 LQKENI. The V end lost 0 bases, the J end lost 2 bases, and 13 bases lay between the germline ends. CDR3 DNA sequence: TGTGCCAGCTCACCACCCAATAGTTACACTCAAGAGACCCAGTACTTC. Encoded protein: CASSPPNSYTQETQYF.

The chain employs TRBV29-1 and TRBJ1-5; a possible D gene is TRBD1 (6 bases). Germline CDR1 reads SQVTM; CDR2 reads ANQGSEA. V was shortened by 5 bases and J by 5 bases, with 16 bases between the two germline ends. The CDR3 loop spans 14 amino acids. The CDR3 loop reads CSVKTGNIDQPQHF. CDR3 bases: TGCAGCGTTAAGACAGGAAACATAGATCAGCCCCAGCATTTT.

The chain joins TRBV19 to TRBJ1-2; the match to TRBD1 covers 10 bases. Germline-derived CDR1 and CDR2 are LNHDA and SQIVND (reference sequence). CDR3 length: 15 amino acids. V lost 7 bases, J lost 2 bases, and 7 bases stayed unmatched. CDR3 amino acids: CASTLDRGLNYGYTF. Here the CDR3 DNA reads TGTGCCAGTACCCTCGACAGGGGGCTCAACTATGGCTACACCTTC.

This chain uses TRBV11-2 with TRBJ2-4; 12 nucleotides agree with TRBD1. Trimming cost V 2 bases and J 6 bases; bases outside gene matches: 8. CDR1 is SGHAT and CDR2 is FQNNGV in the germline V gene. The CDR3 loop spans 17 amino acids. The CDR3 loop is CASSLSGTGGAGNIQYF. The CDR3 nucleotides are TGTGCCAGCAGCTTATCGGGGACAGGGGGCGCGGGAAACATTCAGTACTTC. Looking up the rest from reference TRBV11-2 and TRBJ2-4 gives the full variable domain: EAGVAQSPRYKIIEKRQSVAFWCNPISGHATLYWYQQILGQGPKLLIQFQNNGVVDDSQLPKDRFSAERLKGVDSTLKIQPAKLEDSAVYLCASSLSGTGGAGNIQYFGAGTRLSVL.

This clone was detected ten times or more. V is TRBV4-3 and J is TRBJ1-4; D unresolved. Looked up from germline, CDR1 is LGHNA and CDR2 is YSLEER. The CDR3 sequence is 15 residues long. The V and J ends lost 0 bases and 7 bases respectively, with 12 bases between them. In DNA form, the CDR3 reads TGCGCCAGCAGCCAAGAACCCGGAGCGGGTGAAAAACTGTTTTTT. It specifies CASSQEPGAGEKLFF.

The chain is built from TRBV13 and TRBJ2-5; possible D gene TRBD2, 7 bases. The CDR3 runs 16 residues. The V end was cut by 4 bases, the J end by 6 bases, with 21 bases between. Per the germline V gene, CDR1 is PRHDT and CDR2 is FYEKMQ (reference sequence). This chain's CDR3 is CASSYRGSGGRKTQYF. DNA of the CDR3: TGTGCCAGCAGCTACCGAGGATCGGGGGGCAGGAAGACCCAGTACTTC.

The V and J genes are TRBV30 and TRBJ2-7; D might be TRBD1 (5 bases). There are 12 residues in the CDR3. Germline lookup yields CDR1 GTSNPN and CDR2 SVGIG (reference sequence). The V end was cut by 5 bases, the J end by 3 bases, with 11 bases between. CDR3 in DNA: TGTGCCTGGGCGACAGAGATCTACGAGCAGTACTTC. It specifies CAWATEIYEQYF.

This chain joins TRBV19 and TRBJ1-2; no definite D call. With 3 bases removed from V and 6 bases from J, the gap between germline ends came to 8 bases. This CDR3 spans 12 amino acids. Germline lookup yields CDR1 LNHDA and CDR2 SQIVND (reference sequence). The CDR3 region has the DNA TGTGCCAGTAGTATTTTCCCAGATGGCTACACCTTC. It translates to CASSIFPDGYTF.

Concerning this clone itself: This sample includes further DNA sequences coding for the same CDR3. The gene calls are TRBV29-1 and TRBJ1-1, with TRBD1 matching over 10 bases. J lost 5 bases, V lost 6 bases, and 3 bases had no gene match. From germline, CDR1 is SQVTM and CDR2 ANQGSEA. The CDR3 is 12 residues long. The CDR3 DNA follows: TGCAGCGTCGGACAGGGGGGAACTGAAGCTTTCTTT. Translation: CSVGQGGTEAFF. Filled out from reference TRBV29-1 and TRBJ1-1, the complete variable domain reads SAVISQKPSRDICQRGTSLTIQCQVDSQVTMMFWYRQQPGQSLTLIATANQGSEATYESGFVIDKFPISRPNLTFSTLTVSNMSPEDSSIYLCSVGQGGTEAFFGQGTRLTVV.

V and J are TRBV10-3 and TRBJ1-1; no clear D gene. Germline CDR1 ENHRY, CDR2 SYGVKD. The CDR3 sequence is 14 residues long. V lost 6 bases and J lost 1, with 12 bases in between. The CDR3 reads CAIRASSGNTEAFF. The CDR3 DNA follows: TGTGCCATCAGGGCGAGCAGCGGGAACACTGAAGCTTTCTTT.

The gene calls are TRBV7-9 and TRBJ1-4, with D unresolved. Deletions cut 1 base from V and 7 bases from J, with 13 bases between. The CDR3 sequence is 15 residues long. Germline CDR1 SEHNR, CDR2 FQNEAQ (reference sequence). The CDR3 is CASSLEVRRGEKLFF. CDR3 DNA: TGTGCCAGCAGCTTAGAAGTCAGGCGGGGTGAAAAACTGTTTTTT.

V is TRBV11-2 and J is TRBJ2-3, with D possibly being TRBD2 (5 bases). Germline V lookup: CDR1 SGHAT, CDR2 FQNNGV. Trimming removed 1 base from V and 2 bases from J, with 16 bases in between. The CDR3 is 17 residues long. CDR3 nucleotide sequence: TGTGCCAGCAGCTTAGGAATTAGCGTTAAAATCACAGATACGCAGTATTTT. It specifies CASSLGISVKITDTQYF.

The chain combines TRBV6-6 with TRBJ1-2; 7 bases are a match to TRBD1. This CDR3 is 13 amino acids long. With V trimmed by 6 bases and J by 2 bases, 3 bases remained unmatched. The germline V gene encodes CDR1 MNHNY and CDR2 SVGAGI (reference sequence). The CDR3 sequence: CASSTGVNYGYTF. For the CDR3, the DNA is TGTGCCAGCAGCACAGGGGTAAACTATGGCTACACCTTC.